The 2 T cell receptor beta chains given below trace back to one sample, sequenced in a study of cytomegalovirus exposure and HLA in healthy donors. PCR used 60 Vbeta primers and 13 Jbeta primers. Clones were read by immunoSEQ multiplex PCR, and TCRdb kept only the in-frame ones, dropping some. The sample carries 150,000 or so clones, more than 70% recorded once. Sequencing was carried out using PBMCs. The receptors come from a woman between 50 and 59 years old in good health and CMV-seropositive.

The J gene is TRBJ2-3, the V gene TRBV6-6; 11 bases align to TRBD2. Trimming took 6 bases from V and 12 from J; bases not matched to a gene: 14. CDR3 length: 15 amino acids. Germline V gene lookup returns CDR1 MNHNY and CDR2 SVGAGI (reference sequence). The CDR3 region is CASRASSGRPVPQYF. CDR3 nucleotides: TGTGCCAGCAGGGCGTCTAGCGGGAGGCCCGTCCCTCAGTATTTT.

This rearrangement joins TRBV5-1 to TRBJ2-5; no firm D call. CDR1 and CDR2 from the germline V gene are SGHRS and YFSETQ. The V end lost 0 bases, the J end lost 0 bases, and 3 bases lay between the germline ends. CDR3 length equals 13 residues. The CDR3 here is CASSLANQETQYF. The CDR3 nucleotides are TGCGCCAGCAGCTTGGCCAACCAAGAGACCCAGTACTTC.